This note documents a single T cell receptor beta chain sequence. These data are taken from a study of T cell responses to AZD1222 COVID-19 vaccine. Sequencing used immunoSEQ multiplex PCR; TCRdb keeps in-frame clones, though not all of them. The sample records 100,000 to 150,000 clones, 92% being singletons. There are 13 residues in the CDR3. V shed 4 bases and J 8 bases; nucleotides not matched to a gene: 4. The germline V gene encodes CDR1 SGDLS and CDR2 YYNGEE. The chain links TRBV9 to TRBJ1-2; 11 positions agree with TRBD1. Sequenced here: peripheral blood, sampled on day 0 of AZD1222 vaccination. The TCR was taken from an adult in good health. CDR3 amino acids: CASSRRTGGGYTF. The CDR3 nucleotides are TGTGCCAGCAGCCGTCGGACAGGGGGCGGCTACACCTTC.